This TCR beta chain was obtained from a study of regulatory T cells in long-lasting Graves disease. Time point here: persistent/refractory GD, antithyroid drugs over 5 years with positive TRAb. Preparation of the TCR library used RNA extracted from PBMCs. Researchers made TCR beta libraries by using iRepertoire HTBI primers and running Arm-PCR on CDR3 regions. TCRdb re-called the multiplex PCR reads with MiXCR, one entry per CDR3 protein. The table includes a few hundred thousand distinct CDR3 sequences, roughly 23% detected once. V lost 5 bases and J 3 bases, leaving 8 bases between the germline ends. The length of the CDR3 is 14 residues. CDR1 LGHNA and CDR2 YNFKEQ come from the germline V gene.

The sequence came from a woman aged 40 to 50 with Graves disease. V usage is TRBV4-2 and J usage is TRBJ1-6; tentatively, D is TRBD1 (6 bases). The sample was peripheral blood mononuclear cells (PBMCs), taken when the disease was refractory, from a patient treated with antithyroid drugs. As DNA, the CDR3 is TGTGCCAGCAGCAAGGGGGTCTATAATTCACCCCTCCACTTT. It codes for CASSKGVYNSPLHF.